This T cell receptor beta chain comes out of a study of T cell responses to AZD1222 COVID-19 vaccine. Study-level background: Pooled samples include second doses given at about 4 or 12 weeks.

The CDR3 loop spans 15 amino acids. Germline trimming cut 5 bases from V and 9 bases from J; bases unmatched to any gene: 11. Per germline, CDR1 SEHNR and CDR2 FQNEAQ (reference sequence). Assay: immunoSEQ multiplex PCR; the TCRdb copy retains only in-frame clones and omits some. The repertoire holds about 29,000 clones, with 93% as singletons. Broader study findings: Donors were chiefly white British, with a greater number of females, and clonal diversity was perhaps underestimated.

As for this clone: Its antigen is undetermined.

The genes are TRBV7-9 and TRBJ2-3, with 10 bases identical to TRBD2. The sample in question was peripheral blood, obtained on day 0 of AZD1222 vaccination. The receptor was isolated from an adult in good health. The CDR3 is CASSPLAGAGGTQYF. Here the CDR3 DNA reads TGTGCCAGCAGCCCTCTAGCGGGGGCTGGGGGGACGCAGTATTTT.